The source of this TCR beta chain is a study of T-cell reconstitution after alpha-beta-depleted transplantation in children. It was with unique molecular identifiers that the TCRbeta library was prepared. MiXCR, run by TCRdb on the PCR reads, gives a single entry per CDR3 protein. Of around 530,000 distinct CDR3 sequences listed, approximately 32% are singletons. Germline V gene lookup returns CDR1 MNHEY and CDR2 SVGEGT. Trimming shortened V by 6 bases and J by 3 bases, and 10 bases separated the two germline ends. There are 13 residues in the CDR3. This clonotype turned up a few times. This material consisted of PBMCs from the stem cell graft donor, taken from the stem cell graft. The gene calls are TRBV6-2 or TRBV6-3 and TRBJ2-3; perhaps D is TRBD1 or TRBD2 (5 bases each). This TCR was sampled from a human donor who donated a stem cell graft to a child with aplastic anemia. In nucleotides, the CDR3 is TGTGCCAGCAGACCGTGGGGGACAGATACGCAGTATTTT. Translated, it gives CASRPWGTDTQYF.